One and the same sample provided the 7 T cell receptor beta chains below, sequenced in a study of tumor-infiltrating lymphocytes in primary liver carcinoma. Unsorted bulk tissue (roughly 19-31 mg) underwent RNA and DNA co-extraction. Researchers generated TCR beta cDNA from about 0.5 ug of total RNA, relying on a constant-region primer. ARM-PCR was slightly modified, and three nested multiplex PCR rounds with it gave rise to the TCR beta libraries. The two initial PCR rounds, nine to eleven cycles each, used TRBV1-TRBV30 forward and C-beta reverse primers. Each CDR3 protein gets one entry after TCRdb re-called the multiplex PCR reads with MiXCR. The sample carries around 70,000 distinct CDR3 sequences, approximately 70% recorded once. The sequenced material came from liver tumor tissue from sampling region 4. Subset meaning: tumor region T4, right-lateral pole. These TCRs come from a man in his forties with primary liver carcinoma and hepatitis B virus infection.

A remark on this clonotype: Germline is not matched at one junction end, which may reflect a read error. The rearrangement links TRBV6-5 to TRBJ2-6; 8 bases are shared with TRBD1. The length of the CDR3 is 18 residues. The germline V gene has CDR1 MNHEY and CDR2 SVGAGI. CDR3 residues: CASSLWTGMKAGADVLRF. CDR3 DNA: TGTGCTAGCAGTCTTTGGACAGGGATGAAAGCTGGGGCCGACGTCCTGAGATTC.

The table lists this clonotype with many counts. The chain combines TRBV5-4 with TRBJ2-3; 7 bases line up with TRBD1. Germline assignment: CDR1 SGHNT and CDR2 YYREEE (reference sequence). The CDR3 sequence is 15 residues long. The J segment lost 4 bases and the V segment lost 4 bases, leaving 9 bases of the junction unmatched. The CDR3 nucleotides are TGTGCCAGCAGCACAGGGGTTTCAAGAGCAGATACGCAGTATTTT. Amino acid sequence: CASSTGVSRADTQYF.

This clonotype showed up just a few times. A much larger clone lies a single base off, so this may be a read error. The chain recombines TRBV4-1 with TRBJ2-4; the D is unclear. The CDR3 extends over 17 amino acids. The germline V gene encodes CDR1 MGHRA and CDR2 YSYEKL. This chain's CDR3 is CASNQDGAQLAKNIQYF. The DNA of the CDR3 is TGCGCCAGCAACCAAGATGGTGCGCAGTTAGCCAAAAACATTCAGTACTTC.

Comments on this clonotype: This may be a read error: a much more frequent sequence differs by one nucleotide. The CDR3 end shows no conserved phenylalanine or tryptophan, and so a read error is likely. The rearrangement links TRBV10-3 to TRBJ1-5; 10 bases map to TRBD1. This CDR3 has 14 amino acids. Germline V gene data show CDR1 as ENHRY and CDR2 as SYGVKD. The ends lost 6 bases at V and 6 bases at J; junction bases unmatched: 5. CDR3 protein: CAISSGQGSQPQHY. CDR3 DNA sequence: TGTGCCATCAGCTCGGGACAGGGGAGTCAGCCCCAGCATTAT.

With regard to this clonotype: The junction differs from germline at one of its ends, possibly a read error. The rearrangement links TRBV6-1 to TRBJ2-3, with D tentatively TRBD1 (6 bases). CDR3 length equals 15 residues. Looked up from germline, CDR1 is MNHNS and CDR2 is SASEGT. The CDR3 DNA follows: TGTGCCAGCACCCTACGTGGCAGGGGCTCAGATGCGCAGTATTTT. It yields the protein CASTLRGRGSDAQYF.

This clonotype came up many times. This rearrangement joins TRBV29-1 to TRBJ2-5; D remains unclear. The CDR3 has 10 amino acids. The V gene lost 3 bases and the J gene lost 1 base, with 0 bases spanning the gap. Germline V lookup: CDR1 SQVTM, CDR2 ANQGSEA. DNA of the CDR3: TGCAGCGTTGACCAAGAGACCCAGTACTTC. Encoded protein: CSVDQETQYF.

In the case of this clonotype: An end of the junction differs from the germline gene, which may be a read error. The CDR3 coding sequence is TGTGCCGGCAGCTTAGTTGCGGGAGGGCCTCATGAACAGTTCTTC. It is translated as CAGSLVAGGPHEQFF. V gene TRBV11-2 combines with J gene TRBJ2-1; 9 nucleotides line up with TRBD2. Germline CDR1 reads SGHAT; CDR2 reads FQNNGV. This CDR3 spans 15 amino acids.